The 14 T cell receptor beta chains listed next were all sequenced from one sample in a study of shared clonotypes between healthy human individuals. Measured with immunoSEQ multiplex PCR; TCRdb has only the in-frame clones, and not every one. The repertoire holds about 2.3 million clones, with more than 85% as singletons. The sample taken for sequencing was naive CD4+ T cells from PBMCs. Stated subset: CD45RA+ positively selected. The receptors originated from a man between 18 and 29 years old in good health. Some clones in this sample may be carry-over from other donors' samples.

The V call is TRBV7-2, the J call TRBJ1-5; no definite D call. Trimming cost V 5 bases and J 7 bases, with 18 bases left between them. CDR3 length: 15 amino acids. The germline gives CDR1 SGHTA, CDR2 FQGNSA. The CDR3 region is CASSPTRPGKQPQHF. CDR3 bases: TGTGCCAGCAGCCCGACCCGGCCCGGGAAACAGCCCCAGCATTTT.

The chain carries TRBV11-3 and TRBJ2-3, with 10 bases fitting TRBD1. The CDR3 consists of 16 residues. From germline, CDR1 is SGHNT and CDR2 YENEEA. Germline trimming cut 5 bases from V and 6 bases from J; bases unmatched to any gene: 11. CDR3: CASSHGTGALLDTQYF. The CDR3 DNA follows: TGTGCCAGCAGCCATGGGACAGGGGCCCTTTTGGATACGCAGTATTTT.

The genes are TRBV12-5 and TRBJ2-1; D possibly matches TRBD1 or TRBD2 (5 bases each). The V end was cut by 6 bases, the J end by 6 bases, with 12 bases between. This CDR3 region has 13 residues. CDR1 is LGHNT and CDR2 is FRNRAP in the germline V gene. CDR3 in amino acids: CASGPLGVNEQFF. DNA of the CDR3: TGTGCTAGTGGACCGCTGGGGGTCAATGAGCAGTTCTTC.

The rearrangement joins TRBV9 to TRBJ2-1; D may match TRBD1 or TRBD2 (5 bases each). The CDR3 extends over 15 amino acids. Germline-derived CDR1 and CDR2 are SGDLS and YYNGEE. V was cut by 3 bases and J by 3 bases, with 13 bases left in between. The CDR3 DNA reads as TGTGCCAGCAGCGCTAACGGGGCTTTCTACAATGAGCAGTTCTTC. This encodes CASSANGAFYNEQFF.

This clone has only a few counts. The rearrangement joins TRBV27 to TRBJ1-5; D ambiguous. Germline CDR1 is MNHEY and CDR2 is SMNVEV (reference sequence). Trimming removed 2 bases from V and 2 bases from J, with 4 bases in between. This CDR3 spans 13 amino acids. This CDR3 is CASSLGRNQPQHF. The CDR3 DNA sequence: TGTGCCAGCAGTTTAGGCCGCAATCAGCCCCAGCATTTT.

This clone has just one count. The chain has TRBV7-3 and TRBJ2-6, with D hard to call. The CDR3 is made up of 15 amino acids. Trimming stripped 2 bases from V and 1 base from J, with 6 bases between. Germline V gene data show CDR1 as SGHTA and CDR2 as FQGTGA. The CDR3 is CASSLYNSGANVLTF. The CDR3 DNA follows: TGTGCCAGCAGCTTATACAATTCTGGGGCCAACGTCCTGACTTTC. Full variable domain (remainder filled in from reference TRBV7-3 and TRBJ2-6): GAGVSQTPSNKVTEKGKYVELRCDPISGHTALYWYRQSLGQGPEFLIYFQGTGAADDSGLPNDRFFAVRPEGSVSTLKIQRTERGDSAVYLCASSLYNSGANVLTFGAGSRLTVL.

The rearrangement uses TRBV30 and TRBJ2-2; a weak D match, TRBD1 (6 bases). V lost 4 bases, J lost 3 bases, and 18 bases lay in between. CDR1 GTSNPN and CDR2 SVGIG come from the germline V gene (reference sequence). The CDR3 is made up of 16 amino acids. For the CDR3, the DNA is TGTGCCTGGAACCTCAGGGGCGGGTGGGACACCGGGGAGCTGTTTTTT. Protein product: CAWNLRGGWDTGELFF.

The chain employs TRBV9 and TRBJ2-7, with D tentatively TRBD2 (6 bases). The CDR3 contains 15 residues. CDR1 is SGDLS and CDR2 is YYNGEE in the germline V gene. Trimming pared 2 bases from V and 1 base from J, leaving 13 bases between. CDR3 nucleotides: TGTGCCAGCAGCGTCGAGGGGAGGACTTCCTACGAGCAGTACTTC. Encoded protein: CASSVEGRTSYEQYF. The complete variable domain, with remaining parts taken from reference TRBV9 and TRBJ2-7, reads DSGVTQTPKHLITATGQRVTLRCSPRSGDLSVYWYQQSLDQGLQFLIQYYNGEERAKGNILERFSAQQFPDLHSELNLSSLELGDSALYFCASSVEGRTSYEQYFGPGTRLTVT.

The rearrangement joins TRBV5-1 to TRBJ1-1; weak D call: TRBD1 (6 bases). CDR1 and CDR2 from the germline V gene are SGHRS and YFSETQ. V dropped 1 base and J dropped 4 bases, with 14 bases sitting between them. CDR3 length equals 15 residues. In DNA, the CDR3 is TGCGCCAGCAGCTTGCGTCAGGGGTTGGTCACTGAAGCTTTCTTT. It specifies CASSLRQGLVTEAFF.

About this clone: This same CDR3 is encoded by further DNA sequences in the sample. This rearrangement joins TRBV28 to TRBJ1-2; D ambiguous. Germline CDR1 is MDHEN and CDR2 is SYDVKM. Trimming removed 3 bases at V and 5 bases at J, with 10 bases between. CDR3 size: 13 residues. CDR3 bases: TGTGCCAGCAGTTTGTCCGGTCCATATGGCTACACCTTC. Translation: CASSLSGPYGYTF.

This clone was picked up one time. The CDR3 bases are TGTGCCATCAGGACAGGGTCGAGGGACACTGAAGCTTTCTTT. Its translation: CAIRTGSRDTEAFF. The V gene is TRBV10-3, the J gene TRBJ1-1; 7 bases map to TRBD1. Losses at the gene ends were 6 bases for V and 3 bases for J; bases not matched to a gene: 7. The CDR3 totals 14 residues. Germline V gives CDR1 ENHRY, CDR2 SYGVKD.

The genes are TRBV7-7 and TRBJ2-1; no reliable D call. V shed 1 base and J shed 0 bases, with 7 bases lying between them. CDR1 is SSHAT and CDR2 is FNYEAQ in the germline V gene (reference sequence). The CDR3 length is 15 residues. DNA of the CDR3: TGTGCCAGCAGCTTAGGGACCAGCTCCTACAATGAGCAGTTCTTC. Its translation is CASSLGTSSYNEQFF.

V gene TRBV30 combines with J gene TRBJ1-2; 7 positions match TRBD1. CDR3 length: 11 amino acids. Germline V gene lookup returns CDR1 GTSNPN and CDR2 SVGIG (reference sequence). The trim removed 1 base at V and 14 bases at J, leaving 7 bases unmatched. The CDR3 bases are TGTGCCTGGAGTGAAACCGGGACAGAGACCTTC. This sequence encodes CAWSETGTETF. Looking up the rest from reference TRBV30 and TRBJ1-2 gives the full variable domain: SQTIHQWPATLVQPVGSPLSLECTVEGTSNPNLYWYRQAAGRGLQLLFYSVGIGQISSEVPQNLSASRPQDRQFILSSKKLLLSDSGFYLCAWSETGTETFGSGTRLTVV.

The V call is TRBV28, the J call TRBJ1-2; TRBD1 aligns across 10 bases. Germline lookup yields CDR1 MDHEN and CDR2 SYDVKM. The CDR3 extends over 14 amino acids. Trimming cost V 2 bases and J 8 bases; bases outside gene matches: 5. The CDR3 region is CASSLRQGAYGYTF. CDR3 DNA sequence: TGTGCCAGCAGTTTACGACAGGGGGCATACGGCTACACCTTC.